The clone carrying this TCR beta chain was found a few times. Its cognate antigen is unknown. Germline V lookup: CDR1 SGDLS, CDR2 YYNGEE. V shed 2 bases and J shed 8 bases, with 8 bases lying between them. There are 12 residues in the CDR3. This entry belongs to a study of T-cell reconstitution after alpha-beta-depleted transplantation in children. Findings and caveats of the study: Expanded graft clones numbering several hundred reportedly gave rise to alpha-beta T cells about two months after transplant. Surviving recipient T cells and intrathymic progenitors accounted for some patients' high TCRbeta diversity at day 60.

Unique molecular identifiers featured in how the TCRbeta library was prepared. TCRdb processed the PCR reads anew with MiXCR; each CDR3 protein has one entry. Altogether about 250,000 distinct CDR3 sequences are present, under 30% being singletons, with the ten largest covering about 5%. The specimen comprised PBMCs, mostly from graft donor cells, sampled 360 days after TCRalphabeta/CD19-depleted stem cell transplant. The TCR comes from a female patient aged 2-15 years who had a stem cell transplant for congenital amegakaryocytic thrombocytopenia, so the T cells may come from the graft donor. The chain recombines TRBV9 with TRBJ2-1; a weak D match, TRBD2 (5 bases). The CDR3 nucleotides read TGTGCCAGCAGCGTGCTGAGGGATGAGCAGTTCTTC. Protein sequence: CASSVLRDEQFF.